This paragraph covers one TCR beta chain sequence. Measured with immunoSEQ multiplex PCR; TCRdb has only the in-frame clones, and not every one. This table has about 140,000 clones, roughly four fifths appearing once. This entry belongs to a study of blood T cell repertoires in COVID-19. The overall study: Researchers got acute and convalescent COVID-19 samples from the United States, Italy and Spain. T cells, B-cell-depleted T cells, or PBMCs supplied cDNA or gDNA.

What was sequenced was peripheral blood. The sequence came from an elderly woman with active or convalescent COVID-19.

In DNA, the CDR3 is TGTGCCAGCAGCCCCAGCATCCAGGGGCTTACTGGCTACACCTTC. Its translation: CASSPSIQGLTGYTF. The rearrangement uses TRBV7-8 and TRBJ1-2; D possibly corresponds to TRBD1 (6 bases). V was clipped by 5 bases and J by 7 bases, with 20 bases between them. This CDR3 comprises 15 residues. Germline V gene data show CDR1 as SGHVS and CDR2 as FQNEAQ.